The 12 T cell receptor beta chains listed next were all sequenced from one sample in a study of cytomegalovirus exposure and HLA in healthy donors. Sequencing used immunoSEQ multiplex PCR; TCRdb keeps in-frame clones, though not all of them. The data contain under 200,000 clones, 95% to 96% of them singletons. Material: PBMCs. The receptors originated from a woman aged 18-29 years in good health and CMV-seronegative.

The chain links TRBV5-1 to TRBJ2-5; unclear D gene. Germline values: CDR1 SGHRS, CDR2 YFSETQ. Between the trimmed V and J ends, which lost 3 bases and 3 bases, there was a span of 18 bases. The CDR3 covers 16 residues. The chain's CDR3 is CASSYDGAVSKETQYF. The CDR3 nucleotides are TGCGCCAGCAGCTACGACGGAGCCGTGAGTAAAGAGACCCAGTACTTC.

This chain links TRBV6-5 with TRBJ2-7; a possible D gene is TRBD2 (6 bases). Trimming removed 6 bases from V and 2 bases from J, with 17 bases in between. The CDR3 runs 15 residues. From germline, CDR1 is MNHEY and CDR2 SVGAGI. The CDR3 spells CASSPPRRGTYEQYF. Written as DNA, the CDR3 is TGTGCCAGCAGCCCCCCCCGGCGGGGAACCTACGAGCAGTACTTC.

The genes are TRBV29-1 and TRBJ2-7; TRBD1 matches 9 bases. The germline V gene encodes CDR1 SQVTM and CDR2 ANQGSEA. Losses at the gene ends were 4 bases for V and 3 bases for J; bases not matched to a gene: 7. This CDR3 contains 14 residues. The CDR3 DNA is TGCAGCGTTGGGGGGACAGGGACGATCTACGAGCAGTACTTC. Amino acids: CSVGGTGTIYEQYF.

A note on this clone: A read error may produce the germline difference seen at one junction end. The rearrangement uses TRBV9 and TRBJ2-5; D possibly corresponds to TRBD2 (6 bases). CDR1 SGDLS and CDR2 YYNGEE come from the germline V gene. CDR3 length equals 16 residues. CDR3 sequence reads: CASTKRGTSREEAQYF. CDR3 coding DNA: TGTGCCAGCACCAAACGAGGGACTTCTCGGGAAGAGGCCCAGTACTTC. Based on the CDR3 plus reference TRBV9 and TRBJ2-5, the full variable domain is DSGVTQTPKHLITATGQRVTLRCSPRSGDLSVYWYQQSLDQGLQFLIQYYNGEERAKGNILERFSAQQFPDLHSELNLSSLELGDSALYFCASTKRGTSREEAQYFGPGTRLLVL.

The chain links TRBV5-1 to TRBJ1-4, with D possibly TRBD1 on 5 matching bases. The germline V gene encodes CDR1 SGHRS and CDR2 YFSETQ. V lost 4 bases, J lost 8 bases, and 15 bases lay in between. The CDR3 consists of 14 residues. The CDR3: CASSPTALGEKLFF. DNA of the CDR3: TGCGCCAGCAGCCCGACAGCCCTTGGGGAAAAACTGTTTTTT.

The table lists this clone with a few counts. The V gene is TRBV7-6, the J gene TRBJ2-7; possibly TRBD1 for D (5 bases). V was pared by 1 base and J by 5 bases, with 9 bases between. The CDR3 runs to 13 residues. Germline V CDR1 and CDR2: SGHVS, FNYEAQ. This CDR3 is CASSLDRLNEQYF. The CDR3 bases are TGTGCCAGCAGCTTAGACAGGCTGAACGAGCAGTACTTC.

J is TRBJ1-1 and V is TRBV5-6; tentatively, D is TRBD1 (6 bases). CDR3 size: 15 residues. Between the trimmed V and J ends, which lost 0 bases and 5 bases, there was a span of 14 bases. Germline CDR1 reads SGHDT; CDR2 reads YYEEEE. For the CDR3, the DNA is TGTGCCAGCAGCTTGGGTCTAGGGAGGGGGACTGAAGCTTTCTTT. It codes for CASSLGLGRGTEAFF.

The rearrangement joins TRBV5-3 to TRBJ2-3; D possibly corresponds to TRBD1 (6 bases). TRBV5-3 is identified as an open reading frame with a role that is uncertain. The CDR3 consists of 13 residues. V was cut by 6 bases and J by 2 bases, with 10 bases left in between. CDR3 residues: CARIQGLTDTQYF. Written as DNA, the CDR3 is TGTGCCAGAATACAGGGCCTCACAGATACGCAGTATTTT.

This chain connects TRBV5-1 to TRBJ2-1, with TRBD2 matching 9 bases. The CDR3 runs to 18 residues. Per the germline V gene, CDR1 is SGHRS and CDR2 is YFSETQ. Losses at the gene ends were 0 bases for V and 2 bases for J; bases not matched to a gene: 9. This chain's CDR3 is CASSLAAGGPQPYNEQFF. Written as DNA, the CDR3 is TGCGCCAGCAGCTTGGCGGCGGGGGGGCCCCAGCCCTACAATGAGCAGTTCTTC.

The chain combines TRBV6-6 with TRBJ1-6, with 9 bases aligning to TRBD1. V was clipped by 8 bases and J by 5 bases; unmatched bases: 7. The germline CDR1 and CDR2 sequences are MNHNY and SVGAGI (reference sequence). This CDR3 contains 15 residues. The CDR3 loop reads CASRPDRGDNSPLHF. CDR3 DNA sequence: TGTGCCAGCCGGCCGGACAGGGGAGATAATTCACCCCTCCACTTT.

This chain uses TRBV7-3 with TRBJ1-1; weak D call: TRBD1 (6 bases). CDR1 SGHTA and CDR2 FQGTGA come from the germline V gene. This CDR3 comprises 14 residues. The ends were cut back, 5 bases at V and 1 base at J, with 11 bases in the middle. The CDR3 sequence: CASSQQGRNTEAFF. CDR3 coding DNA: TGTGCCAGCAGCCAACAGGGAAGGAACACTGAAGCTTTCTTT.

The rearrangement links TRBV7-3 to TRBJ2-3, with 9 nucleotides matching TRBD2. There are 16 residues in the CDR3. Germline V CDR1 and CDR2: SGHTA, FQGTGA. Trimming at V came to 1 base and at J to 0 bases, leaving 2 bases not matched to a gene. The CDR3 DNA reads as TGTGCCAGCAGCTTAAGGCGGGGGGGAAGCACAGATACGCAGTATTTT. Protein sequence: CASSLRRGGSTDTQYF.